Shown below are 25 T cell receptor beta chains from a single sample sequenced in a study of blood T cell repertoires in COVID-19. Measured with immunoSEQ multiplex PCR; TCRdb has only the in-frame clones, and not every one. The table records over 150,000 clones, about nine tenths of them present only once. Sequenced sample: peripheral blood. These receptors all stem from a man younger than 35 with COVID-19, enrolled during active disease.

The gene calls are TRBV28 and TRBJ1-1; unclear D gene. V was clipped by 2 bases and J by 8 bases, with 12 bases between them. The CDR3 covers 13 residues. The germline gives CDR1 MDHEN, CDR2 SYDVKM. CDR3 in DNA: TGTGCCAGCAGTTTAACTGGAGTCGGGGAAGCTTTCTTT. Amino acids: CASSLTGVGEAFF.

The V gene is TRBV5-6, the J gene TRBJ1-3, with TRBD1 matching 7 bases. J gave up 3 bases and V 4 bases, and 7 bases lay outside the gene matches. The CDR3 has 15 residues. CDR1 and CDR2 (germline): SGHDT, YYEEEE. The CDR3, as DNA: TGTGCCAGCAGCGCGACAGGGAATTATGGAAACACCATATATTTT. It encodes CASSATGNYGNTIYF.

V usage is TRBV6-1 and J usage is TRBJ1-5, with D perhaps TRBD1 (5 bases). Deletions cut 1 base from V and 0 bases from J, with 13 bases between. Germline V lookup: CDR1 MNHNS, CDR2 SASEGT. This CDR3 comprises 17 residues. The CDR3 is CASSEVLTDYSNQPQHF. The CDR3, as DNA: TGTGCCAGCAGTGAAGTGTTGACAGATTATAGCAATCAGCCCCAGCATTTT.

With regard to this clone: The same CDR3 is also encoded by other DNA sequences in this sample. This sequence joins TRBV5-1 and TRBJ1-2; TRBD1 aligns across 10 bases. CDR3 length: 14 amino acids. The V gene end was trimmed by 4 bases and the J gene end by 8 bases; junction bases not matched to a gene: 8. Germline V gene lookup returns CDR1 SGHRS and CDR2 YFSETQ. The CDR3 reads CASSLRQGAGGYTF. In DNA form, the CDR3 reads TGCGCCAGCAGCCTACGACAGGGGGCCGGCGGCTACACCTTC.

This chain links TRBV5-1 with TRBJ2-1; 7 bases align to TRBD2. The CDR3 runs to 19 residues. V lost 1 base to trimming and J lost 3 bases; unmatched junction nucleotides: 16. Germline assignment: CDR1 SGHRS and CDR2 YFSETQ. This CDR3 reads CASSLRSSGTQFLYNEQFF. The CDR3 region has the DNA TGCGCCAGCAGCTTGAGGTCTAGCGGTACCCAATTCCTCTACAATGAGCAGTTCTTC.

The chain links TRBV2 to TRBJ2-5; D is undetermined. CDR1 and CDR2 from the germline V gene are SNHLY and FYNNEI. V lost 3 bases, J lost 1 base, and 12 bases lay in between. The CDR3 runs 15 residues. CDR3 protein: CASSDNTKIQETQYF. The CDR3, as DNA: TGTGCCAGCAGTGATAACACGAAGATCCAAGAGACCCAGTACTTC.

This clone came up once. The chain combines TRBV7-9 with TRBJ1-1; D is uncertain. V gave up 2 bases and J gave up 7 bases, with 14 bases separating them. Germline CDR1 SEHNR, CDR2 FQNEAQ (reference sequence). The CDR3 extends over 14 amino acids. This CDR3 is CASSLSGRNVEAFF. The CDR3 nucleotides are TGTGCCAGCAGCTTAAGTGGCAGAAACGTTGAAGCTTTCTTT.

The chain joins TRBV2 to TRBJ2-1; TRBD2 is a possible D gene (5 bases). This CDR3 has 13 residues. Trimming took off 8 bases at V and 0 bases at J, with 8 bases between the two ends. CDR1 SNHLY and CDR2 FYNNEI come from the germline V gene. In nucleotides, the CDR3 is TGTGCCAGCTTGGGGAGCTCCTACAATGAGCAGTTCTTC. Protein product: CASLGSSYNEQFF.

The chain joins TRBV15 to TRBJ1-1, with D unresolved. The germline V and J ends were trimmed by 3 bases and 10 bases, with 15 bases remaining between them. CDR1 and CDR2 from the germline V gene are LNHNV and YYDKDF (reference sequence). The CDR3 loop spans 13 amino acids. CDR3 nucleotide sequence: TGTGCCACCAGCAGCTTCGGGGAATTGGGAGCTTTCTTT. This gives the protein CATSSFGELGAFF. The variable domain in full, completed from reference TRBV15 and TRBJ1-1, reads DAMVIQNPRYQVTQFGKPVTLSCSQTLNHNVMYWYQQKSSQAPKLLFHYYDKDFNNEADTPDNFQSRRPNTSFCFLDIRSPGLGDTAMYLCATSSFGELGAFFGQGTRLTVV.

V and J are TRBV29-1 and TRBJ2-5, with 8 bases aligning to TRBD1. Germline V gene lookup returns CDR1 SQVTM and CDR2 ANQGSEA. The J segment lost 2 bases and the V segment lost 7 bases, leaving 3 bases of the junction unmatched. CDR3 size: 12 residues. The CDR3 loop reads CSARTGQETQYF. DNA of the CDR3: TGCAGCGCTAGGACAGGGCAAGAGACCCAGTACTTC.

V is TRBV9 and J is TRBJ2-7; TRBD1 agrees at 8 bases. Per germline, CDR1 SGDLS and CDR2 YYNGEE. There are 13 residues in the CDR3. Trimming took 0 bases from V and 5 from J; bases not matched to a gene: 1. This CDR3 reads CASSVGTGNEQYF. CDR3 in DNA: TGTGCCAGCAGCGTAGGGACAGGGAACGAGCAGTACTTC. The entire variable domain, with the rest obtained from reference TRBV9 and TRBJ2-7, is as follows: DSGVTQTPKHLITATGQRVTLRCSPRSGDLSVYWYQQSLDQGLQFLIQYYNGEERAKGNILERFSAQQFPDLHSELNLSSLELGDSALYFCASSVGTGNEQYFGPGTRLTVT.

In its sample, this clone was seen once. The gene calls are TRBV5-6 and TRBJ2-7; 8 bases map to TRBD1. This CDR3 region has 12 residues. From germline, CDR1 is SGHDT and CDR2 YYEEEE. J gave up 6 bases and V 2 bases, and 1 base lay outside the gene matches. The CDR3 loop reads CASSLGTGEQYF. CDR3 DNA sequence: TGTGCCAGCAGCTTAGGGACAGGCGAGCAGTACTTC. Full variable domain (remainder filled in from reference TRBV5-6 and TRBJ2-7): DAGVTQSPTHLIKTRGQQVTLRCSPKSGHDTVSWYQQALGQGPQFIFQYYEEEERQRGNFPDRFSGHQFPNYSSELNVNALLLGDSALYLCASSLGTGEQYFGPGTRLTVT.

The V call is TRBV28, the J call TRBJ1-6; possibly TRBD1 for D (5 bases). There are 16 residues in the CDR3. V was clipped by 3 bases and J by 13 bases, with 22 bases between them. CDR1 and CDR2 (germline): MDHEN, SYDVKM. The CDR3 DNA sequence: TGTGCCAGCAGTTTGGTTTCCGGGGGTCCCTTCCGGCCCCTCCACTTT. Translated: CASSLVSGGPFRPLHF.

The chain uses TRBV30 and TRBJ2-7, with D uncertain. V was cut by 3 bases and J by 6 bases, with 9 bases left in between. The CDR3 is 11 amino acids. The germline gives CDR1 GTSNPN, CDR2 SVGIG (reference sequence). The chain's CDR3 is CAWRTSSEQYF. CDR3 DNA: TGTGCCTGGAGAACGAGCTCCGAGCAGTACTTC.

The chain couples TRBV29-1 to TRBJ1-1, with TRBD1 identical over 9 bases. Germline CDR1 SQVTM, CDR2 ANQGSEA. Trimming at V came to 7 bases and at J to 5 bases, leaving 11 bases not matched to a gene. The CDR3 spans 14 residues. The CDR3 reads CSAKTQGAGTEAFF. For the CDR3, the DNA is TGCAGCGCAAAGACACAGGGGGCAGGAACTGAAGCTTTCTTT. Combining the CDR3 with reference TRBV29-1 and TRBJ1-1 gives the whole variable domain SAVISQKPSRDICQRGTSLTIQCQVDSQVTMMFWYRQQPGQSLTLIATANQGSEATYESGFVIDKFPISRPNLTFSTLTVSNMSPEDSSIYLCSAKTQGAGTEAFFGQGTRLTVV.

The rearrangement links TRBV7-2 to TRBJ2-1, with a tentative D call TRBD1 (6 bases). The CDR3 is 15 amino acids. Germline CDR1 and CDR2: SGHTA and FQGNSA. V was shortened by 6 bases and J by 0 bases, with 12 bases between the two germline ends. The CDR3 here is CASSIDRSSYNEQFF. The DNA for the CDR3 is TGTGCCAGCAGTATCGACAGGAGCTCCTACAATGAGCAGTTCTTC. The whole variable domain, remainder taken from reference TRBV7-2 and TRBJ2-1, is GAGVSQSPSNKVTEKGKDVELRCDPISGHTALYWYRQSLGQGLEFLIYFQGNSAPDKSGLPSDRFSAERTGGSVSTLTIQRTQQEDSAVYLCASSIDRSSYNEQFFGPGTRLTVL.

This clone was counted once. V is TRBV10-3 and J is TRBJ1-1; D is possibly TRBD1 (5 bases). The CDR3 is 12 amino acids. Trimming stripped 6 bases from V and 2 bases from J, with 7 bases between. CDR1 ENHRY and CDR2 SYGVKD come from the germline V gene. The CDR3 DNA follows: TGTGCCATCAGGGGGCTAAACACTGAAGCTTTCTTT. It translates to CAIRGLNTEAFF.

The gene calls are TRBV6-2 or TRBV6-3 and TRBJ2-2; TRBD1 aligns across 10 bases. Germline CDR1 and CDR2: MNHEY and SVGEGT. The CDR3 contains 17 residues. The trim removed 0 bases at V and 5 bases at J, leaving 6 bases unmatched. CDR3 coding DNA: TGTGCCAGCAGTTACTCGGCCGGGACAGGGGTGACCGGGGAGCTGTTTTTT. As protein: CASSYSAGTGVTGELFF.

CDR3 amino acids: CASSQDRQTYEQYF. For the CDR3, the DNA is TGTGCCAGCAGCCAAGATAGACAGACCTACGAGCAGTACTTC. The chain recombines TRBV3-1 (or the pseudogene TRBV3-2) with TRBJ2-7; the D gene is possibly TRBD1 (5 bases). This CDR3 is 14 amino acids long. Germline CDR1 and CDR2: LGHDT and YNNKEL (reference sequence). The V gene lost 0 bases and the J gene lost 2 bases, with 8 bases spanning the gap.

This chain links TRBV27 with TRBJ2-3; 12 positions agree with TRBD2. CDR1 and CDR2 (germline): MNHEY, SMNVEV (reference sequence). The J segment lost 4 bases and the V segment lost 6 bases, leaving 8 bases of the junction unmatched. CDR3 length: 16 residues. The CDR3 region is CASSLRLAGAADTQYF. CDR3 coding DNA: TGTGCCAGCAGCCTCCGACTAGCGGGAGCAGCAGATACGCAGTATTTT.

The chain has TRBV7-9 and TRBJ1-1; tentative D call: TRBD1 (6 bases). Germline V gene sequence: CDR1 SEHNR, CDR2 FQNEAQ (reference sequence). The CDR3 is 13 residues long. Trimming cost V 4 bases and J 3 bases, with 9 bases left between them. The CDR3 loop is CASSSGQHTEAFF. The CDR3 coding sequence is TGTGCCAGCAGCTCTGGACAGCACACTGAAGCTTTCTTT.

CDR3 loop: CASSIDLGHGISGNTIYF. CDR3 nucleotide sequence: TGTGCCAGTAGTATAGATCTGGGACACGGCATCTCTGGAAACACCATATATTTT. The V and J genes are TRBV19 and TRBJ1-3; the D gene is possibly TRBD1 (6 bases). The germline gives CDR1 LNHDA, CDR2 SQIVND (reference sequence). V was pared by 0 bases and J by 0 bases, with 15 bases between. The CDR3 contains 18 residues.

This chain uses TRBV6-2 or TRBV6-3 with TRBJ2-1; the match to TRBD2 covers 7 bases. V trimming: 6 bases; J trimming: 6 bases; junction bases outside the gene matches: 11. This CDR3 comprises 15 residues. CDR1 is MNHEY, CDR2 SVGEGT, per germline. CDR3 bases: TGTGCCAGCAGCCGTCGGGAGGTCGACCTCAATGAGCAGTTCTTC. It codes for CASSRREVDLNEQFF.

The chain couples TRBV3-1 (or the pseudogene TRBV3-2) to TRBJ2-7; 7 bases agree with TRBD1. CDR1 and CDR2 from the germline V gene are LGHDT and YNNKEL (reference sequence). CDR3 length: 13 amino acids. V shed 11 bases and J 0 bases; nucleotides not matched to a gene: 7. CDR3 sequence: CAVATGSSYEQYF. Here the CDR3 DNA reads TGTGCCGTCGCGACAGGGAGCTCCTACGAGCAGTACTTC.

This chain joins TRBV29-1 and TRBJ2-3; no clear D. This CDR3 has 13 residues. Germline CDR1 SQVTM, CDR2 ANQGSEA. Trimming removed 1 base at V and 0 bases at J, with 5 bases between. This CDR3 reads CSVEAESTDTQYF. The CDR3 DNA is TGCAGCGTTGAAGCTGAGAGCACAGATACGCAGTATTTT.